What follows is one T cell receptor (beta chain) and its context. The data belong to a study of T-cell reconstitution after alpha-beta-depleted transplantation in children. TCRbeta library construction was performed incorporating unique molecular identifiers. TCRdb re-called the PCR reads with MiXCR, one entry per CDR3 protein. The table lists more than 450,000 distinct CDR3 sequences, around 16% of them singletons. The V gene lost 4 bases and the J gene lost 7 bases, with 14 bases spanning the gap. Germline assignment: CDR1 SQVTM and CDR2 ANQGSEA. The CDR3 sequence is 13 residues long. The origin of this receptor is a human donor who donated a stem cell graft to a child with acute lymphoblastic leukemia. The chain uses TRBV29-1 and TRBJ2-1; D may be TRBD1 or TRBD2 (5 bases each). Here the sequenced sample was PBMCs from the stem cell graft donor, taken from the stem cell graft. The DNA for the CDR3 is TGCAGCGTTGCTACTTCTTGGGGGAATGAGCAGTTCTTC. Translation gives CSVATSWGNEQFF.